Below, 4 T cell receptor beta chains from the same sample are listed, as sequenced in a study of blood T cell repertoires in COVID-19. Profiled with immunoSEQ multiplex PCR; TCRdb holds only in-frame clones, not every one. Among 200,000 to 300,000 clones, 91% were seen once, and the ten largest hold around 2.6%. Sequenced input: peripheral blood. These receptor sequences come from a person aged 18-30 years with COVID-19, enrolled during active disease.

The J gene is TRBJ1-2, the V gene TRBV6-5; 9 bases align to TRBD1. Per germline, CDR1 MNHEY and CDR2 SVGAGI. This CDR3 contains 13 residues. Germline trimming cut 5 bases from V and 8 bases from J; bases unmatched to any gene: 6. CDR3 coding DNA: TGTGCCAGCAGTCGAGGGGACAGGGACGGCTACACCTTC. This gives the protein CASSRGDRDGYTF.

The sample holds a few counts of this clone. This sequence joins TRBV19 and TRBJ1-3, with a possible D match to TRBD1 (5 bases). This CDR3 region has 13 residues. Trimming cost V 10 bases and J 0 bases, with 10 bases left between them. Germline V lookup: CDR1 LNHDA, CDR2 SQIVND (reference sequence). CDR3 nucleotides: TGTGCCACTGCAGGGTCCTCTGGAAACACCATATATTTT. Translation gives CATAGSSGNTIYF. The complete variable domain, with remaining parts taken from reference TRBV19 and TRBJ1-3, reads DGGITQSPKYLFRKEGQNVTLSCEQNLNHDAMYWYRQDPGQGLRLIYYSQIVNDFQKGDIAEGYSVSREKKESFPLTVTSAQKNPTAFYLCATAGSSGNTIYFGEGSWLTVV.

The chain links TRBV3-1 (or the pseudogene TRBV3-2) to TRBJ2-2, with 9 bases identical to TRBD1. The CDR3 loop spans 18 amino acids. Germline-derived CDR1 and CDR2 are LGHDT and YNNKEL (reference sequence). V dropped 5 bases and J dropped 3; count of bases not matched to a gene: 13. The CDR3 reads CASSSSGQGFGDTGELFF. DNA of the CDR3: TGTGCCAGCAGCTCTTCAGGACAGGGGTTCGGGGACACCGGGGAGCTGTTTTTT.

The rearrangement joins TRBV11-2 to TRBJ2-7; 7 bases match TRBD1. The CDR3 spans 15 residues. J lost 5 bases, V lost 5 bases, and 12 bases had no gene match. The germline V gene has CDR1 SGHAT and CDR2 FQNNGV. The chain's CDR3 is CASSPEATGPHEQYF. The DNA for the CDR3 is TGTGCCAGCAGCCCAGAGGCGACAGGGCCCCACGAGCAGTACTTC.